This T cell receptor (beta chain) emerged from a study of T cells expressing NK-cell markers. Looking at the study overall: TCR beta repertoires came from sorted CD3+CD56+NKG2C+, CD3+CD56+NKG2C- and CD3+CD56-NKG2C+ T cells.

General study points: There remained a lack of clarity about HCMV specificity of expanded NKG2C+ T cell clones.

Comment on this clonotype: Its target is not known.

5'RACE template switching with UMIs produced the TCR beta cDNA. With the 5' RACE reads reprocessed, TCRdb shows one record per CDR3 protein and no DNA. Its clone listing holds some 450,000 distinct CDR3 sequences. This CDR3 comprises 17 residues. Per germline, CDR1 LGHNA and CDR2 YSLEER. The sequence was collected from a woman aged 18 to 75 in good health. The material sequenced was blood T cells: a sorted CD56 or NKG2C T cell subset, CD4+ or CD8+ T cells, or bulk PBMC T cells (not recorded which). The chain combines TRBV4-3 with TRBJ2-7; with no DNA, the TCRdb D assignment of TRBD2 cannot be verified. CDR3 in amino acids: CASSQDAGTYSFGEQYF.